The T cell receptor (beta chain) described here comes from a study of blood T cell repertoires in COVID-19. Study details: The study drew acute and convalescent COVID-19 samples from the United States, Italy and Spain.

The CDR3 covers 15 residues. V was pared by 2 bases and J by 4 bases, with 6 bases of the junction left unmatched. CDR1 and CDR2 from the germline V gene are PRHDT and FYEKMQ (reference sequence). This clone was picked up one time. In the authors' methods: Estimation of nucleated cell counts was performed using reference gene primer amplification. Sequencing used immunoSEQ multiplex PCR; TCRdb keeps in-frame clones, though not all of them. V and J calls and clone size follow that table, whereas D and trimming were derived from the DNA. The sample holds around 250,000 clones, more than 70% seen once. The sequenced material came from peripheral blood. This receptor was obtained from a man at least 80 years old with acute or convalescent COVID-19. The chain carries TRBV13 and TRBJ1-2, with 8 bases aligning to TRBD1. The CDR3 nucleotides are TGTGCCAGCAGCTTAAGGACAGGGCTTTTCTATGGCTACACCTTC. Translating gives CASSLRTGLFYGYTF.